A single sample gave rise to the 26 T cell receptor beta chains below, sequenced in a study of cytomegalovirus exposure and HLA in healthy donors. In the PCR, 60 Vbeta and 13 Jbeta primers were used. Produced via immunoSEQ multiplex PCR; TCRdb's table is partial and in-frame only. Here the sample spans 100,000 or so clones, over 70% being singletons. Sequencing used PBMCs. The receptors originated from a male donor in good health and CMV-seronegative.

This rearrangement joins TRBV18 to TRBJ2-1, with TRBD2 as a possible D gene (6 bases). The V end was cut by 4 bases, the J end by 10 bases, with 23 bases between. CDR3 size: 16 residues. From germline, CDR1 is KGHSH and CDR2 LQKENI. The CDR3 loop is CASSREAGGAGSEQFF. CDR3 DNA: TGTGCCAGCTCACGGGAGGCCGGTGGGGCGGGGTCCGAGCAGTTCTTC.

As DNA, the CDR3 is TGTGCCAGCAGCGCCCCCCCGGGTGGCACAGATACGCAGTATTTT. Translation: CASSAPPGGTDTQYF. The genes are TRBV9 and TRBJ2-3; D unresolved. Looked up from germline, CDR1 is SGDLS and CDR2 is YYNGEE. Trimming took 3 bases from V and 1 from J, leaving 12 bases between them. This CDR3 has 15 amino acids.

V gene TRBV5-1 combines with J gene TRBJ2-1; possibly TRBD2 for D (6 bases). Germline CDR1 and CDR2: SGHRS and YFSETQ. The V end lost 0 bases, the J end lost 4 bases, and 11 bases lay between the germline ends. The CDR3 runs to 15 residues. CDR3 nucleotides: TGCGCCAGCAGCTTGGCAGGAGGACTATACAATGAGCAGTTCTTC. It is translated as CASSLAGGLYNEQFF.

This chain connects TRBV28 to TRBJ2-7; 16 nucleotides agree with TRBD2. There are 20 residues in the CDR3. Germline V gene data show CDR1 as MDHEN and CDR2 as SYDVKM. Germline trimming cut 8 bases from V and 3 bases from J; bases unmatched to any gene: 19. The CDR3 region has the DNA TGTGCCAGCGCCGGGACTAGCGGGAGGGTCCCTAGCATGGGGCACTACGAGCAGTACTTC. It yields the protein CASAGTSGRVPSMGHYEQYF.

The CDR3 sequence: CASSRTGGTEGPQHF. Written as DNA, the CDR3 is TGTGCCAGCAGCAGGACAGGGGGCACGGAGGGGCCCCAGCATTTT. V usage is TRBV5-6 and J usage is TRBJ1-5; 11 positions match TRBD1. Germline values: CDR1 SGHDT, CDR2 YYEEEE. The CDR3 totals 15 residues. V shed 4 bases and J 9 bases; nucleotides not matched to a gene: 9.

This CDR3 is CASSLAGTGVNTEAFF. The CDR3 coding sequence is TGCGCCAGCAGCTTGGCAGGGACAGGGGTAAACACTGAAGCTTTCTTT. The chain couples TRBV5-1 to TRBJ1-1, with 10 bases lining up with TRBD1. CDR3 size: 16 residues. Germline assignment: CDR1 SGHRS and CDR2 YFSETQ. Trimming removed 0 bases from V and 2 bases from J; junction bases left unmatched: 4.

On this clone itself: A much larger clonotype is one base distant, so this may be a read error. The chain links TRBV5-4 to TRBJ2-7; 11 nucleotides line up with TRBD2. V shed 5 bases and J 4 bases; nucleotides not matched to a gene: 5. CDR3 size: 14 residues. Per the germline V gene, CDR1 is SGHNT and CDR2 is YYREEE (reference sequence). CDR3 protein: CASSSGTSGYEQYF. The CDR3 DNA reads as TGTGCCAGCAGTTCCGGGACTAGCGGTTACGAGCAGTACTTC.

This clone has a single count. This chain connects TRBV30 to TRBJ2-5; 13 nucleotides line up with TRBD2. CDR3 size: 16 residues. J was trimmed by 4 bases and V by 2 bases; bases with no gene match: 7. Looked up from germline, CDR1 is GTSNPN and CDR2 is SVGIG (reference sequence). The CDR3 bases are TGTGCCTGGAGTTTGACCGGGACTAGCGGGATAGAGACCCAGTACTTC. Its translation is CAWSLTGTSGIETQYF.

In nucleotides, the CDR3 is TGTGCCAGCAGCCCGTACGTAGGACAGTCTAGCACAGATACGCAGTATTTT. This translates into CASSPYVGQSSTDTQYF. The chain carries TRBV11-2 and TRBJ2-3; possible D gene TRBD1, 6 bases. Trimming took 5 bases from V and 0 from J, leaving 18 bases between them. From germline, CDR1 is SGHAT and CDR2 FQNNGV. CDR3 length: 17 amino acids.

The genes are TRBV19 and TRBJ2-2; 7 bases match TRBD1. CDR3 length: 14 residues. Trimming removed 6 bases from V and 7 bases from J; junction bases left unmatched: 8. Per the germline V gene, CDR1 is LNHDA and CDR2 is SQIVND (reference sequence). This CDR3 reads CASSRDSINGELFF. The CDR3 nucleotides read TGTGCCAGTAGCCGGGACAGTATAAACGGGGAGCTGTTTTTT. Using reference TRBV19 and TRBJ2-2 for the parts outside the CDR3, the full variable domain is DGGITQSPKYLFRKEGQNVTLSCEQNLNHDAMYWYRQDPGQGLRLIYYSQIVNDFQKGDIAEGYSVSREKKESFPLTVTSAQKNPTAFYLCASSRDSINGELFFGEGSRLTVL.

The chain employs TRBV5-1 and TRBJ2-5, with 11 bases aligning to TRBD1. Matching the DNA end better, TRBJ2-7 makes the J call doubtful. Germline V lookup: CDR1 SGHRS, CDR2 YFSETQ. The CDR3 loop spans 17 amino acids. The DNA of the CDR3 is TGCGCCAGCAGCTTCGCCGGAAGAGGGACAGGGGGGTACGAGCAGTACTTC. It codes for CASSFAGRGTGGYEQYF.

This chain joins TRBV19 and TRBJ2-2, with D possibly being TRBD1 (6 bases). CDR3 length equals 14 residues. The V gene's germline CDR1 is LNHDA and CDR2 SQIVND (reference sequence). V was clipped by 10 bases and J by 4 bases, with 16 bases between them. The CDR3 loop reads CATRVGGGTGELFF. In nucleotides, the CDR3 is TGTGCCACCCGTGTTGGGGGCGGCACCGGGGAGCTGTTTTTT.

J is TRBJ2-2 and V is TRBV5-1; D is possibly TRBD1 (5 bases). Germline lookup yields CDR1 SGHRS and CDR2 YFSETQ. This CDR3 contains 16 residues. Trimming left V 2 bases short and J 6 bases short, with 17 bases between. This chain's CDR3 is CASSFRVSTAAGELFF. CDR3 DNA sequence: TGCGCCAGCAGCTTCAGGGTATCGACCGCCGCCGGGGAGCTGTTTTTT.

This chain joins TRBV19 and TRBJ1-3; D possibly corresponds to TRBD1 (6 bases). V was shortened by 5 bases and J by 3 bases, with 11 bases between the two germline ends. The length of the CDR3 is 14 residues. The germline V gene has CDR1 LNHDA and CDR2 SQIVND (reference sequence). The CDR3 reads CASSPWTVGNTIYF. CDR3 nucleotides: TGTGCCAGTAGTCCCTGGACAGTTGGAAACACCATATATTTT.

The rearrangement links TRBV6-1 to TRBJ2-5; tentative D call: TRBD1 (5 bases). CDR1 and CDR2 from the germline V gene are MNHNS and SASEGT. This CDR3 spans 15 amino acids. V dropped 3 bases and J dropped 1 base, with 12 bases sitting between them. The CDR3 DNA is TGTGCCAGCAGTGACGTTGTAGGGGCCCAAGAGACCCAGTACTTC. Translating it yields CASSDVVGAQETQYF.

The CDR3 here is CASSEGSGGAGYGYTF. CDR3 in DNA: TGTGCCAGCAGTGAAGGGAGTGGAGGGGCTGGCTATGGCTACACCTTC. This chain links TRBV6-1 with TRBJ1-2; TRBD1 is a possible D gene (5 bases). CDR1 and CDR2 from the germline V gene are MNHNS and SASEGT. The CDR3 extends over 16 amino acids. V lost 1 base and J lost 4, with 16 bases in between.

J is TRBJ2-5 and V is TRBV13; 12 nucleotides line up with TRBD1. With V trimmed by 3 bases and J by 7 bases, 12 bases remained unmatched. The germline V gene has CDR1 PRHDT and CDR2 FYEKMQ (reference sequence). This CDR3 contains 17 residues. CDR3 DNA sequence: TGTGCCAGCAGCTTTTTATCGGGACAGGGGGCTTGGGGGACCCAGTACTTC. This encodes CASSFLSGQGAWGTQYF. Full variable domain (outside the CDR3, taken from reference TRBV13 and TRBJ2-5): AAGVIQSPRHLIKEKRETATLKCYPIPRHDTVYWYQQGPGQDPQFLISFYEKMQSDKGSIPDRFSAQQFSDYHSELNMSSLELGDSALYFCASSFLSGQGAWGTQYFGPGTRLLVL.

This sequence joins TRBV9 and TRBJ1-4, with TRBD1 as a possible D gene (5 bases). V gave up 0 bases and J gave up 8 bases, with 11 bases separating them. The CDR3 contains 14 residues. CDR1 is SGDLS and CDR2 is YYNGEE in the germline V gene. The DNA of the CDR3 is TGTGCCAGCAGCGTAGCTCCGGGGGGGGAAAAACTGTTTTTT. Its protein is CASSVAPGGEKLFF.

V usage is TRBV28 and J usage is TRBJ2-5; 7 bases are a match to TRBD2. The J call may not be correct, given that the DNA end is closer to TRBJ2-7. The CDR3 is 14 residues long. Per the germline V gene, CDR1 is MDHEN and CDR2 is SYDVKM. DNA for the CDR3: TGTGCCAGCAGTTATCTAGCGGAAACCTACGAGCAGTACTTC. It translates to CASSYLAETYEQYF.

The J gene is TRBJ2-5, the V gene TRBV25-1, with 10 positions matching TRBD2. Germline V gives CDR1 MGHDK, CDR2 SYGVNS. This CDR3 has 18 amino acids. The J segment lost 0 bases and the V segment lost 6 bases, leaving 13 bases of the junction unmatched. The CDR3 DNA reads TGTGCCAGCAGGGCGGGAGATAGCGGGAGGCCCGACCAAGAGACCCAGTACTTC. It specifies CASRAGDSGRPDQETQYF. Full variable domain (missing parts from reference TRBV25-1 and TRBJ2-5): EADIYQTPRYLVIGTGKKITLECSQTMGHDKMYWYQQDPGMELHLIHYSYGVNSTEKGDLSSESTVSRIRTEHFPLTLESARPSHTSQYLCASRAGDSGRPDQETQYFGPGTRLLVL.

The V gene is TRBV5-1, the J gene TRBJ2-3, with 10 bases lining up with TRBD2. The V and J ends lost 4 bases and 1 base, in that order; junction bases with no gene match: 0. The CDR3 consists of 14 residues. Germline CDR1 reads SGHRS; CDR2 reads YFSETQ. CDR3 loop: CASSGLAGTDTQYF. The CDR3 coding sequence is TGCGCCAGCAGCGGACTAGCGGGCACAGATACGCAGTATTTT.

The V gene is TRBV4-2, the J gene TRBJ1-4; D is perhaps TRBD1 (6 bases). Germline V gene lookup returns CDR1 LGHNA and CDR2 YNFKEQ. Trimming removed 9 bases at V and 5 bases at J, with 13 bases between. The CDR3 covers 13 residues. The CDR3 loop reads CASRLTGNEKLFF. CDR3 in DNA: TGTGCCAGTAGACTCACAGGGAATGAAAAACTGTTTTTT.

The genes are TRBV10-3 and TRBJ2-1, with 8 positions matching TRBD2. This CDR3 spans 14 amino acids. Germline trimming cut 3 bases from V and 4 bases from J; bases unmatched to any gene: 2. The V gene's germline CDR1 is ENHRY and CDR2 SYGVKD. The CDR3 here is CAISELADYNEQFF. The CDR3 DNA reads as TGTGCCATCAGTGAACTAGCGGATTACAATGAGCAGTTCTTC.

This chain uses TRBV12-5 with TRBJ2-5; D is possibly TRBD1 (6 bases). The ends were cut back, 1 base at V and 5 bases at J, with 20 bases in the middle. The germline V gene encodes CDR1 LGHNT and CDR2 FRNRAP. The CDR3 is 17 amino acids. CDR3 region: CASGLDARTAVGETQYF. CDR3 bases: TGTGCTAGTGGTTTGGACGCGCGGACAGCCGTTGGTGAGACCCAGTACTTC.

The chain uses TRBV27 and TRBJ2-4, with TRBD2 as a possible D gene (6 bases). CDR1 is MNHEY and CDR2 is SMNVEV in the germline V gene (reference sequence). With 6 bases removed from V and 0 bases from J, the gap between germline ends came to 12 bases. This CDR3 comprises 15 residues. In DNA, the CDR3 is TGTGCCAGCAGGTCAACGGGACTAGCCAAAAACATTCAGTACTTC. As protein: CASRSTGLAKNIQYF.

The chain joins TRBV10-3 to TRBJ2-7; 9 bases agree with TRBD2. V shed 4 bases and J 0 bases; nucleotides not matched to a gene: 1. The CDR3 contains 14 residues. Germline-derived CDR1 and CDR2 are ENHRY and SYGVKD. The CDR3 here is CAISGSGSSYEQYF. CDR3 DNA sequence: TGTGCCATCAGTGGTAGCGGGAGCTCCTACGAGCAGTACTTC.